A selection of T cell receptor beta chains follows, all from one sample in a study of shared T cell receptors in the human thymus. TCRdb keeps only in-frame clones here, not all; method: immunoSEQ multiplex PCR. The sample lists hundreds of thousands of clones, about 87% occurring once. These data were likewise used in another study, on human thymus T cells.

The sample was thymocytes. The source is a boy under two years old with a congenital heart defect. Both conserved end residues are part of each CDR3. The D gene is left open where the match is weak. For some rows the clone size is stated as once, few or many, or as a class when expanded; others skip it.

abundance: NA; j_gene: TRBJ2-3; v_gene: TRBV5-6; d_gene: TRBD2; len: 18; CDR3aa: CASSFGPSGSRGTDTQYF; CDR3nt: TGTGCCAGCAGCTTTGGTCCTAGCGGGAGTCGCGGCACAGATACGCAGTATTTT
abundance: NA; j_gene: TRBJ2-7; v_gene: TRBV14; d_gene: TRBD1; len: 17; CDR3aa: CASSQGNKTGSLGEQYF; CDR3nt: TGTGCCAGCAGCCAAGGGAATAAGACAGGGTCCCTTGGAGAGCAGTACTTC
abundance: NA; j_gene: TRBJ2-3; v_gene: TRBV6-4; d_gene: TRBD2; len: 16; CDR3aa: CASSDGLAGGPDTQYF; CDR3nt: TGTGCCAGCAGTGACGGACTAGCGGGGGGACCGGATACGCAGTATTTT
abundance: NA; j_gene: TRBJ1-4; v_gene: TRBV2; d_gene: TRBD1; len: 14; CDR3aa: CASSRQGTNEKLFF; CDR3nt: TGTGCCAGCAGCAGACAGGGTACTAATGAAAAACTGTTTTTT
abundance: NA; j_gene: TRBJ2-7; v_gene: TRBV19; d_gene: NA; len: 17; CDR3aa: CASSPRGLDLHTYEQYF; CDR3nt: TGTGCCAGTAGTCCAAGGGGACTCGACTTGCATACCTACGAGCAGTACTTC
abundance: NA; j_gene: TRBJ1-2; v_gene: TRBV30; d_gene: NA; len: 12; CDR3aa: CAWRDRPYGYTF; CDR3nt: TGTGCCTGGAGGGACAGACCCTATGGCTACACCTTC
abundance: few; j_gene: TRBJ2-1; v_gene: TRBV5-4; d_gene: TRBD2; len: 16; CDR3aa: CASSGRTSGSFSEQFF; CDR3nt: TGTGCCAGCAGCGGAAGGACTAGCGGGAGTTTTAGTGAGCAGTTCTTC
abundance: few; j_gene: TRBJ2-7; v_gene: TRBV21-1; d_gene: NA; len: 16; CDR3aa: CASSKQSGRGPYEQYF; CDR3nt: TGTGCCAGCAGCAAACAATCGGGCAGGGGGCCCTACGAGCAGTACTTC
abundance: once; j_gene: TRBJ2-2; v_gene: TRBV25-1; d_gene: TRBD1; len: 13; CDR3aa: CASRQGRTGELFF; CDR3nt: TGTGCCAGCCGACAGGGGAGGACCGGGGAGCTGTTTTTT
abundance: once; j_gene: TRBJ2-1; v_gene: TRBV7-9; d_gene: TRBD2; len: 14; CDR3aa: CASIPGLAGSEQFF; CDR3nt: TGTGCCAGCATCCCGGGACTAGCGGGATCAGAGCAGTTCTTC
abundance: NA; j_gene: TRBJ2-7; v_gene: TRBV14; d_gene: NA; len: 15; CDR3aa: CASSQVGQAVYEQYF; CDR3nt: TGTGCCAGCAGCCAAGTAGGACAAGCCGTCTACGAGCAGTACTTC
abundance: NA; j_gene: TRBJ1-1; v_gene: TRBV18; d_gene: NA; len: 17; CDR3aa: CASSPRRGTNGHTEAFF; CDR3nt: TGTGCCAGCTCACCACGCCGAGGTACCAACGGCCACACTGAAGCTTTCTTT
abundance: NA; j_gene: TRBJ1-1; v_gene: TRBV5-1; d_gene: NA; len: 15; CDR3aa: CASSWGTWRDTEAFF; CDR3nt: TGCGCCAGCAGCTGGGGGACCTGGAGGGACACTGAAGCTTTCTTT
abundance: few; j_gene: TRBJ1-3; v_gene: TRBV28; d_gene: NA; len: 17; CDR3aa: CASNFDTGAHSGNTIYF; CDR3nt: TGTGCCAGCAATTTCGATACGGGAGCTCACTCTGGAAACACCATATATTTT
abundance: NA; j_gene: TRBJ2-7; v_gene: TRBV2; d_gene: NA; len: 16; CDR3aa: CASSEARDTISYEQYF; CDR3nt: TGTGCCAGCAGTGAAGCACGGGACACGATATCCTACGAGCAGTACTTC
abundance: NA; j_gene: TRBJ1-1; v_gene: TRBV29-1; d_gene: NA; len: 12; CDR3aa: CSVQGWNTEAFF; CDR3nt: TGCAGCGTGCAGGGGTGGAACACTGAAGCTTTCTTT
abundance: NA; j_gene: TRBJ1-4; v_gene: TRBV4-3; d_gene: TRBD1; len: 16; CDR3aa: CASSRPGQGSNEKLFF; CDR3nt: TGCGCCAGCAGCCGACCGGGACAGGGGTCTAATGAAAAACTGTTTTTT